The 15 T cell receptor beta chains given below trace back to one sample, sequenced in a study of cytomegalovirus exposure and HLA in healthy donors. The PCR was carried out with 60 Vbeta primers and 13 Jbeta primers. The table came from immunoSEQ multiplex PCR; TCRdb's copy has only in-frame clones and leaves some out. The sample lists about 110,000 clones; around three quarters were seen once. The sample taken for sequencing was PBMCs. These receptors were collected from a man younger than 45 in good health and CMV-seronegative.

Concerning this clone itself: An end of the junction differs from the germline gene, which may be a read error. This CDR3 is also generated by other DNA sequences in the sample. V is TRBV7-6 and J is TRBJ1-5; D perhaps matches TRBD1 (5 bases). The CDR3 length is 16 residues. Germline V gives CDR1 SGHVS, CDR2 FNYEAQ. This CDR3 reads CASSLGAGWANQPQHF. DNA for the CDR3: TGTGCTAGCAGCTTAGGGGCAGGGTGGGCCAATCAGCCCCAGCATTTT.

With respect to this clone: At one end the junction does not follow the germline gene, possibly because of a read error. This chain links TRBV10-3 with TRBJ2-7; maybe TRBD1 (5 bases). Germline assignment: CDR1 ENHRY and CDR2 SYGVKD. The CDR3 has 13 residues. CDR3 in DNA: TGTGCCAGCAGTGTGGCACCTTCAGGGGAGCAGTACTTC. Amino acids: CASSVAPSGEQYF.

The CDR3 is CASIPDQYNTEAFF. CDR3 DNA: TGTGCCAGCATACCTGATCAGTATAACACTGAAGCTTTCTTT. The chain carries TRBV28 and TRBJ1-1; D gene uncertain. The CDR3 has 14 residues. Germline loops: CDR1 MDHEN, CDR2 SYDVKM. V lost 7 bases and J lost 2, with 14 bases in between.

This sequence joins TRBV28 and TRBJ2-7; D possibly corresponds to TRBD2 (6 bases). CDR1 MDHEN and CDR2 SYDVKM come from the germline V gene. The CDR3 runs 14 residues. Trimming removed 2 bases from V and 3 bases from J, with 11 bases in between. The CDR3 DNA follows: TGTGCCAGCAGTTTAGGAGGGGCAGACTACGAGCAGTACTTC. Translated: CASSLGGADYEQYF.

This chain uses TRBV18 with TRBJ2-1, with D hard to call. CDR3 length equals 15 residues. The germline gives CDR1 KGHSH, CDR2 LQKENI. The V and J ends lost 1 base and 5 bases respectively, with 12 bases between them. DNA for the CDR3: TGTGCCAGCTCACCACGAGGCGATGTCCACAATGAGCAGTTCTTC. This encodes CASSPRGDVHNEQFF.

CDR3 bases: TGTGCCAGCAGTCCCCGGGCCTACGAGCAGTACTTC. Translation: CASSPRAYEQYF. This rearrangement joins TRBV6-1 to TRBJ2-7; D is unresolved. Trimming removed 5 bases from V and 2 bases from J, with 7 bases in between. Germline-derived CDR1 and CDR2 are MNHNS and SASEGT. The CDR3 runs 12 residues.

This rearrangement joins TRBV4-1 to TRBJ1-4; D is perhaps TRBD1 (5 bases). This CDR3 comprises 17 residues. Germline-derived CDR1 and CDR2 are MGHRA and YSYEKL. Trimming left V 1 base short and J 4 bases short, with 16 bases between. The CDR3 here is CASSQVLGAGINEKLFF. The CDR3 nucleotides are TGCGCCAGCAGCCAAGTTTTAGGGGCAGGAATTAATGAAAAACTGTTTTTT.

The rearrangement joins TRBV10-3 to TRBJ1-1, with D maybe TRBD1 (5 bases). The germline V gene has CDR1 ENHRY and CDR2 SYGVKD. This CDR3 comprises 11 residues. V lost 10 bases and J 5 bases, leaving 11 bases between the germline ends. CDR3 DNA: TGTGCCACTTCGGGGGGTACTGAAGCTTTCTTT. This codes for CATSGGTEAFF.

This chain joins TRBV7-8 and TRBJ2-5; weak D call: TRBD1 (6 bases). Germline assignment: CDR1 SGHVS and CDR2 FQNEAQ. Trimming pared 4 bases from V and 5 bases from J, leaving 14 bases between. This CDR3 contains 14 residues. This CDR3 is CASSSLQGSETQYF. Here the CDR3 DNA reads TGTGCCAGCAGCTCCTTACAGGGTTCGGAGACCCAGTACTTC.

The chain uses TRBV9 and TRBJ1-2; TRBD1 aligns across 10 bases. This CDR3 contains 15 residues. V was clipped by 0 bases and J by 5 bases; unmatched bases: 4. In germline, CDR1 is SGDLS, CDR2 YYNGEE. The CDR3 reads CASSVADRGLYGYTF. For the CDR3, the DNA is TGTGCCAGCAGCGTAGCGGACAGGGGGTTATATGGCTACACCTTC.

V is TRBV27 and J is TRBJ1-1; 8 bases map to TRBD1. The V segment lost 0 bases and the J segment 5 bases; nucleotides outside the gene matches: 2. Germline V gene sequence: CDR1 MNHEY, CDR2 SMNVEV (reference sequence). The CDR3 totals 14 residues. CDR3 protein: CASSLSTGETEAFF. The CDR3 coding sequence is TGTGCCAGCAGTTTATCGACAGGGGAAACTGAAGCTTTCTTT.

The chain links TRBV27 to TRBJ2-7, with D possibly matching TRBD2 (6 bases). This CDR3 is built from 14 residues. V lost 4 bases and J lost 5, with 15 bases in between. The germline V gene encodes CDR1 MNHEY and CDR2 SMNVEV (reference sequence). CDR3 nucleotide sequence: TGTGCCAGCAGTTGGAGGGGATTGGGCGACGAGCAGTACTTC. Residues: CASSWRGLGDEQYF.

J is TRBJ1-5 and V is TRBV6-4; D perhaps matches TRBD1 (5 bases). The CDR3 has 15 amino acids. Germline CDR1 MRHNA, CDR2 SNTAGT. The V end lost 10 bases, the J end lost 0 bases, and 16 bases lay between the germline ends. The CDR3 loop reads CATGGDGYSNQPQHF. CDR3 in DNA: TGTGCCACGGGGGGGGACGGCTATAGCAATCAGCCCCAGCATTTT.

The J gene is TRBJ2-5, the V gene TRBV4-1; no clear D. V was trimmed by 1 base and J by 1 base, leaving 7 bases between them. The germline gives CDR1 MGHRA, CDR2 YSYEKL. This CDR3 contains 14 residues. DNA for the CDR3: TGCGCCAGCAGCCAAGGGCAGCGCCAAGAGACCCAGTACTTC. Encoded protein: CASSQGQRQETQYF.

The chain is built from TRBV19 and TRBJ2-1; D perhaps matches TRBD1 (7 bases). This CDR3 spans 17 amino acids. The V gene lost 6 bases and the J gene lost 0 bases, with 18 bases spanning the gap. Germline V gene lookup returns CDR1 LNHDA and CDR2 SQIVND (reference sequence). The CDR3 bases are TGTGCCAGTAGAAATCGCGGGACAGTTAGCTCCTACAATGAGCAGTTCTTC. The encoded protein is CASRNRGTVSSYNEQFF.